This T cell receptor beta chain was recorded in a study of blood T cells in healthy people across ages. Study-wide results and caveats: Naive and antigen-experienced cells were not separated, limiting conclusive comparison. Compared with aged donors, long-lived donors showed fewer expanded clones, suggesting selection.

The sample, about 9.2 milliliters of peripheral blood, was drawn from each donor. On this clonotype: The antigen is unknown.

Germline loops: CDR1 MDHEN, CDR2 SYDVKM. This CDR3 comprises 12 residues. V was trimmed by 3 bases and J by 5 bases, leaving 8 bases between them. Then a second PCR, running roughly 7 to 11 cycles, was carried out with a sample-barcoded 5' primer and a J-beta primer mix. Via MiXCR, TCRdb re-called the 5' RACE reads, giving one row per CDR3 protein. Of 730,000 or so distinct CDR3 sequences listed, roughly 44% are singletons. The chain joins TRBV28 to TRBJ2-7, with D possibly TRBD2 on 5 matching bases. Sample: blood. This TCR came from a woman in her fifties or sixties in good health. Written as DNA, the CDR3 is TGTGCCAGCAGTTTCTCGGGGAACGAGCAGTACTTC. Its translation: CASSFSGNEQYF.